These 18 T cell receptor beta chains share one sample of origin, sequenced in a study of Ad26.COV2.S vaccination and SARS-CoV-2 variants. The treatment: 19 received Ad26.COV2.S at low or high dose, single or two shots; 5 received placebo; per-sample allocation not given. After the first vaccine or placebo injection, samples were drawn on day 63. This table comes from immunoSEQ multiplex PCR, and its TCRdb copy is limited to in-frame clones, with some not included. The repertoire holds around 320,000 clones, with approximately 86% as singletons. The source material was peripheral blood, sampled in a trial of Ad26.COV2.S vaccine versus placebo. All receptors derive from a person aged 18 to 59 who received the Ad26.COV2.S COVID-19 vaccine or a placebo.

The V and J genes are TRBV10-3 and TRBJ1-6, with D tentatively TRBD1 (5 bases). Trimming took 10 bases from V and 10 from J, leaving 17 bases between them. The CDR3 length is 13 residues. The germline V gene has CDR1 ENHRY and CDR2 SYGVKD. Here the CDR3 DNA reads TGTGCCACGACGGGGGTAGGAAGATCACCCCTCCACTTT. Translation: CATTGVGRSPLHF.

The V and J genes are TRBV9 and TRBJ2-7; D is perhaps TRBD1 (5 bases). V lost 4 bases to trimming and J lost 4 bases, with 21 bases between them. Germline-derived CDR1 and CDR2 are SGDLS and YYNGEE. The CDR3 loop spans 16 amino acids. The CDR3, as DNA: TGTGCCAGCAGCCCTGCCCCAGGGATCAGGTCGTACGAGCAGTACTTC. It is translated as CASSPAPGIRSYEQYF.

The chain is built from TRBV19 and TRBJ2-7; 7 bases agree with TRBD1. V lost 5 bases and J lost 2; bases outside the gene matches: 15. The CDR3 sequence is 17 residues long. Germline values: CDR1 LNHDA, CDR2 SQIVND (reference sequence). CDR3 region: CASSLSATTGFPYEQYF. The CDR3 coding sequence is TGTGCCAGTAGTCTTTCCGCTACGACAGGGTTCCCCTACGAGCAGTACTTC.

This chain links TRBV2 with TRBJ1-2, with D possibly matching TRBD1 (5 bases). The CDR3 contains 12 residues. The germline V gene has CDR1 SNHLY and CDR2 FYNNEI. V lost 6 bases and J 7 bases, leaving 12 bases between the germline ends. The CDR3 loop reads CASRPGPSGYTF. The CDR3 region has the DNA TGTGCCAGCAGGCCGGGACCGTCTGGCTACACCTTC.

The chain uses TRBV19 and TRBJ2-1; 10 bases agree with TRBD1. CDR1 LNHDA and CDR2 SQIVND come from the germline V gene (reference sequence). The J segment lost 7 bases and the V segment lost 5 bases, leaving 8 bases of the junction unmatched. The CDR3 extends over 15 amino acids. DNA of the CDR3: TGTGCCAGTAGTCTCGGGACAGGGGTTTTGAATGAGCAGTTCTTC. This codes for CASSLGTGVLNEQFF.

V usage is TRBV5-1 and J usage is TRBJ2-5, with D possibly called TRBD1 or TRBD2 (6 bases each). Germline V gene lookup returns CDR1 SGHRS and CDR2 YFSETQ. Trimming cost V 0 bases and J 2 bases, with 11 bases left between them. CDR3 length: 15 residues. CDR3 in DNA: TGCGCCAGCAGCTTGGCGCCGGGGGCTCAAGAGACCCAGTACTTC. As protein: CASSLAPGAQETQYF.

This clone came up many times. The chain employs TRBV19 and TRBJ2-5; 13 bases are shared with TRBD2. V lost 4 bases, J lost 4 bases, and 9 bases stayed unmatched. The germline V gene has CDR1 LNHDA and CDR2 SQIVND (reference sequence). This CDR3 region has 17 residues. CDR3 protein: CASSNPILAGGLETQYF. As DNA, the CDR3 is TGTGCCAGTAGTAACCCTATACTAGCGGGGGGGCTAGAGACCCAGTACTTC.

As DNA, the CDR3 is TGTGCCAGCAGCTTGGTACAGGGCCTCTCTGGAAACACCATATATTTT. Translating gives CASSLVQGLSGNTIYF. The genes are TRBV5-5 and TRBJ1-3; D may be TRBD1 (6 bases). The CDR3 length is 16 residues. CDR1 SGHKS and CDR2 YYEKEE come from the germline V gene (reference sequence). With 0 bases removed from V and 0 bases from J, the gap between germline ends came to 10 bases.

V is TRBV6-5 and J is TRBJ1-5; 9 positions agree with TRBD1. The length of the CDR3 is 14 residues. From germline, CDR1 is MNHEY and CDR2 SVGAGI. V was pared by 6 bases and J by 5 bases, with 5 bases of the junction left unmatched. The CDR3 bases are TGTGCCAGCAGGGAGGGGACAGGGTATCAGCCCCAGCATTTT. This sequence encodes CASREGTGYQPQHF.

The V call is TRBV15, the J call TRBJ2-7; 7 bases match TRBD1. CDR3 size: 17 residues. Per germline, CDR1 LNHNV and CDR2 YYDKDF (reference sequence). Trimming removed 3 bases from V and 1 base from J; junction bases left unmatched: 12. CDR3: CATSSDLRQGFSYEQYF. As DNA, the CDR3 is TGTGCCACCAGCAGTGACCTTAGACAGGGCTTTTCCTACGAGCAGTACTTC.

The genes are TRBV19 and TRBJ2-3; D is uncertain. This CDR3 comprises 15 residues. The germline gives CDR1 LNHDA, CDR2 SQIVND (reference sequence). V was cut by 6 bases and J by 2 bases, with 15 bases left in between. CDR3 sequence (DNA): TGTGCCAGTAGATCTTCGCCGTTTGCCACAGATACGCAGTATTTT. Translation: CASRSSPFATDTQYF.

Here the CDR3 DNA reads TGTGCCAGCTCACCTCCTGGAGGGATGAGTGAAAAACTGTTTTTT. Translating it yields CASSPPGGMSEKLFF. The chain uses TRBV18 and TRBJ1-4; unclear D gene. Germline V gene data show CDR1 as KGHSH and CDR2 as LQKENI. Trimming took off 3 bases at V and 7 bases at J, with 15 bases between the two ends. This CDR3 has 15 residues.

J is TRBJ1-1 and V is TRBV23-1; D may be TRBD1 (5 bases). TRBV23-1 is an ORF for which the function is uncertain. V was pared by 4 bases and J by 4 bases, with 22 bases between. The length of the CDR3 is 17 residues. CDR3 region: CASSPRQTGREPTEAFF. In DNA form, the CDR3 reads TGCGCCAGCAGTCCAAGACAGACGGGGAGGGAACCCACTGAAGCTTTCTTT.

The CDR3 here is CASSEVTRPQHF. CDR3 DNA sequence: TGTGCCAGCAGTGAAGTGACGAGGCCCCAGCATTTT. The rearrangement links TRBV6-1 to TRBJ1-5, with no clear D. From germline, CDR1 is MNHNS and CDR2 SASEGT. The CDR3 is 12 residues long. Trimming stripped 1 base from V and 9 bases from J, with 7 bases between.

About this clone: Other DNA variants within this sample encode the same CDR3. The CDR3, as DNA: TGTGCCAGCAGCCTCGACAGAAACACTGAAGCTTTCTTT. Protein product: CASSLDRNTEAFF. The chain uses TRBV6-4 and TRBJ1-1; a weak D match, TRBD1 (5 bases). The CDR3 loop spans 13 amino acids. Trimming shortened V by 6 bases and J by 2 bases, and 10 bases separated the two germline ends. The germline V gene encodes CDR1 MRHNA and CDR2 SNTAGT.

The rearrangement joins TRBV7-6 to TRBJ1-3; no firm D call. Trimming cost V 1 base and J 2 bases, with 9 bases left between them. Germline V gives CDR1 SGHVS, CDR2 FNYEAQ. The CDR3 is 15 amino acids. CDR3 nucleotides: TGTGCCAGCAGCTTAGGTGTCCTCGCTGGAAACACCATATATTTT. This encodes CASSLGVLAGNTIYF.

This chain connects TRBV23-1 to TRBJ2-7; the D gene is possibly TRBD1 (6 bases). TRBV23-1 is marked as an open reading frame, function uncertain. The CDR3 spans 16 residues. The V and J ends lost 0 bases and 3 bases respectively, with 15 bases between them. The CDR3 is CASSQSETSGVYEQYF. The CDR3 region has the DNA TGCGCCAGCAGTCAATCGGAAACTTCAGGGGTCTACGAGCAGTACTTC.

The chain is built from TRBV28 and TRBJ1-1, with TRBD1 as a possible D gene (5 bases). CDR1 MDHEN and CDR2 SYDVKM come from the germline V gene. V lost 6 bases, J lost 1 base, and 15 bases lay in between. This CDR3 has 15 amino acids. The CDR3 nucleotides are TGTGCCAGCAGCCCCACACGGGGGTCGAACACTGAAGCTTTCTTT. This translates into CASSPTRGSNTEAFF.